The 10 T cell receptor beta chains below were found in one sample sequenced in a study of T-cell memory formation after mild COVID-19. Each CDR3 protein gets one entry after TCRdb re-called the 5' RACE reads with MiXCR. The sample has about 140,000 distinct CDR3 sequences; around 15% are singletons. The material sequenced was PBMCs or a T cell subset sorted from them (not recorded which). The source of these receptors is an adult woman who had mild COVID-19 (a few samples of this study predate the infection). Cell type and time point are not known.

Regarding this clonotype: With a much larger clone just one base away, this may be a read error. The V call is TRBV6-5, the J call TRBJ2-3; D not certain. With 6 bases removed from V and 5 bases from J, the gap between germline ends came to 18 bases. The CDR3 extends over 15 amino acids. Germline V gene lookup returns CDR1 MNHEY and CDR2 SVGAGI. CDR3 amino acids: CASRHRPQVGDTQYF. CDR3 DNA sequence: TGTGCCAGCAGGCACCGCCCCCAGGTGGGAGATACGCAGTATTTT.

V and J are TRBV13 and TRBJ1-2; D unresolved. V gave up 0 bases and J gave up 2 bases, with 7 bases separating them. Germline V gene lookup returns CDR1 PRHDT and CDR2 FYEKMQ (reference sequence). CDR3 size: 14 residues. CDR3 DNA: TGTGCCAGCAGCTTAGGGGACCGCAACTATGGCTACACCTTC. Translation gives CASSLGDRNYGYTF.

This clonotype was recorded many times. The rearrangement links TRBV4-3 to TRBJ2-1; 9 bases are shared with TRBD1. The V gene end was trimmed by 4 bases and the J gene end by 5 bases; junction bases not matched to a gene: 12. Germline assignment: CDR1 LGHNA and CDR2 YSLEER. The CDR3 sequence is 17 residues long. CDR3 bases: TGCGCCAGCAGCCTCAACACAGGGGGCGAGGTTGACAATGAGCAGTTCTTC. Translated: CASSLNTGGEVDNEQFF.

The chain carries TRBV4-1 and TRBJ1-2; D remains ambiguous. The CDR3 length is 16 residues. Germline V gene data show CDR1 as MGHRA and CDR2 as YSYEKL. The germline V and J ends were trimmed by 0 bases and 5 bases, with 16 bases remaining between them. The CDR3 spells CASSQDLGQNLYGYTF. The CDR3 bases are TGCGCCAGCAGCCAAGATCTTGGCCAGAACCTATATGGCTACACCTTC.

This clonotype has just a few counts. The chain combines TRBV5-1 with TRBJ1-5; D perhaps matches TRBD1 (6 bases). The CDR3 runs to 15 residues. Germline-derived CDR1 and CDR2 are SGHRS and YFSETQ. V dropped 0 bases and J dropped 6 bases, with 13 bases sitting between them. CDR3 sequence reads: CASSLEAGEAQPQHF. DNA for the CDR3: TGCGCCAGCAGCTTGGAGGCAGGGGAGGCTCAGCCCCAGCATTTT.

The chain is built from TRBV12-3 or TRBV12-4 and TRBJ2-5, with 7 bases fitting TRBD2. V gave up 1 base and J gave up 4 bases; unmatched junction bases: 3. The CDR3 spans 14 residues. The chain's CDR3 is CASSLERGRETQYF. CDR3 bases: TGTGCCAGCAGTTTAGAGCGGGGTAGAGAGACCCAGTACTTC.

There are a few counts of this clonotype. This sequence joins TRBV12-3 or TRBV12-4 and TRBJ2-5; 11 bases are shared with TRBD2. V gave up 2 bases and J gave up 5 bases; unmatched junction bases: 10. CDR3 length equals 17 residues. CDR3 amino acids: CASSLFIAGGQRETQYF. CDR3 coding DNA: TGTGCCAGCAGTTTATTCATAGCGGGAGGGCAGCGGGAGACCCAGTACTTC.

This clonotype was seen many times. The gene calls are TRBV14 and TRBJ2-7; TRBD1 is a possible D gene (6 bases). CDR3 size: 13 residues. The V gene's germline CDR1 is SGHDN and CDR2 FVKESK. Trimming removed 6 bases from V and 6 bases from J, with 15 bases in between. This chain's CDR3 is CASSTDVQGEQYV. The CDR3 DNA follows: TGTGCCAGCAGTACGGACGTACAGGGCGAGCAGTACGTC.

The chain is built from TRBV9 and TRBJ1-1, with 8 bases aligning to TRBD1. Germline lookup yields CDR1 SGDLS and CDR2 YYNGEE. J was trimmed by 9 bases and V by 4 bases; bases with no gene match: 8. This CDR3 has 13 residues. CDR3 sequence: CASSPGTGQQAFF. For the CDR3, the DNA is TGTGCCAGCAGCCCAGGGACAGGTCAGCAAGCTTTCTTT.

The rearrangement joins TRBV20-1 to TRBJ2-1, with 7 bases that match TRBD2. Germline V gene lookup returns CDR1 DFQATT and CDR2 SNEGSKA (reference sequence). The J segment lost 4 bases and the V segment lost 1 base, leaving 7 bases of the junction unmatched. The CDR3 covers 15 residues. The DNA for the CDR3 is TGCAGTGCTAGAGGGGAGCGGGAAAATTACAATGAGCAGTTCTTC. Translating it yields CSARGERENYNEQFF.